This T cell receptor beta chain was recovered during a study of T cell repertoires in cytomegalovirus infection. Trimming stripped 0 bases from V and 1 base from J, with 10 bases between. Germline-derived CDR1 and CDR2 are LNHNV and YYDKDF (reference sequence). The CDR3 contains 15 residues. TCRdb fed the reads into MiXCR, producing one record per CDR3 protein. Of around 490,000 distinct CDR3 sequences in the sample, 26% were seen once. This TCR was sampled from a human donor in good health (CMV status not recorded). Some clones in this sample may be carry-over from other donors' samples. The sample was PBMCs. This sequence joins TRBV15 and TRBJ2-7; a weak D match, TRBD2 (5 bases). CDR3 DNA sequence: TGTGCCACCAGCAGAGATAATTCGGGATCCTACGAGCAGTACTTC. Its translation: CATSRDNSGSYEQYF. Complete variable domain (other parts from reference TRBV15 and TRBJ2-7): DAMVIQNPRYQVTQFGKPVTLSCSQTLNHNVMYWYQQKSSQAPKLLFHYYDKDFNNEADTPDNFQSRRPNTSFCFLDIRSPGLGDTAMYLCATSRDNSGSYEQYFGPGTRLTVT.